The 20 T cell receptor beta chains below were found in one sample sequenced in a study of early T cells in non-severe SARS-CoV-2 infection. TCRdb recomputed calls from the 5' RACE reads with MiXCR, one row per CDR3 protein. This table has tens of thousands of distinct CDR3 sequences, around 13% appearing once. The sequenced sample was whole blood. The receptors derive from an adult who was a healthcare worker with PCR-confirmed SARS-CoV-2 infection or an uninfected control (not recorded which).

In its sample, this clonotype was seen a few times. The V gene is TRBV5-1, the J gene TRBJ2-7; TRBD2 matches 8 bases. The J segment lost 0 bases and the V segment lost 0 bases, leaving 8 bases of the junction unmatched. Germline V gene data show CDR1 as SGHRS and CDR2 as YFSETQ. The CDR3 is 17 amino acids. CDR3 sequence reads: CASSLDASGGISYEQYF. The CDR3 DNA is TGCGCCAGCAGCTTGGACGCAAGCGGGGGAATCTCCTACGAGCAGTACTTC.

This clonotype was observed a few times. J is TRBJ2-2 and V is TRBV29-1, with D possibly matching TRBD1 (5 bases). The CDR3 runs 12 residues. Trimming left V 7 bases short and J 2 bases short, with 8 bases between. Germline loops: CDR1 SQVTM, CDR2 ANQGSEA. CDR3 region: CSGQGNTGELFF. The CDR3 DNA follows: TGCAGCGGTCAGGGTAACACCGGGGAGCTGTTTTTT.

This clonotype appeared a few times. The rearrangement joins TRBV5-1 to TRBJ2-3; D gene unclear. Germline V gives CDR1 SGHRS, CDR2 YFSETQ. Trimming cost V 2 bases and J 2 bases, with 9 bases left between them. The CDR3 has 14 amino acids. DNA for the CDR3: TGCGCCAGCAGCTTCGGACCAGTCACAGATACGCAGTATTTT. It codes for CASSFGPVTDTQYF.

The sample holds many counts of this clonotype. The chain recombines TRBV10-2 with TRBJ1-1; D ambiguous. The CDR3 runs to 12 residues. Germline CDR1 WSHSY, CDR2 SAAADI. The V end was cut by 7 bases, the J end by 8 bases, with 14 bases between. The CDR3, as DNA: TGCGCCAGCAACGACGGGTCCAGGGAAGCTTTCTTT. It encodes CASNDGSREAFF.

This clonotype has just a few counts. The germline gene is not matched at one end of the junction; a read error may be the cause. V and J are TRBV7-9 and TRBJ2-1; D may match TRBD1 or TRBD2 (6 bases each). Germline values: CDR1 SEHNR, CDR2 FQNEAQ (reference sequence). The CDR3 runs 14 residues. In DNA form, the CDR3 reads TGTGCCAGCAGAACGGTCGGGGGCGTGAACCCCAGCCCGTTC. This gives the protein CASRTVGGVNPSPF.

The V gene is TRBV9, the J gene TRBJ1-4; 7 bases line up with TRBD1. V was pared by 0 bases and J by 5 bases, with 4 bases of the junction left unmatched. CDR1 is SGDLS and CDR2 is YYNGEE in the germline V gene. CDR3 length: 15 residues. The CDR3: CASSVDGTENEKLFF. CDR3 in DNA: TGTGCCAGCAGCGTAGATGGGACAGAGAATGAAAAACTGTTTTTT.

The J gene is TRBJ2-1, the V gene TRBV28; D may be TRBD2 (5 bases). Trimming cost V 5 bases and J 8 bases, with 16 bases left between them. CDR1 MDHEN and CDR2 SYDVKM come from the germline V gene. This CDR3 comprises 14 residues. The DNA of the CDR3 is TGTGCCAGCAGTGTCCCGGGAACCAAGTATGAGCAGTTCTTC. Translation gives CASSVPGTKYEQFF.

The rearrangement links TRBV9 to TRBJ2-2, with 8 bases that match TRBD2. The V gene's germline CDR1 is SGDLS and CDR2 YYNGEE. The CDR3 totals 16 residues. With V trimmed by 0 bases and J by 3 bases, 4 bases remained unmatched. The CDR3 coding sequence is TGTGCCAGCAGCGTAGAACTTAGCGGGGACACCGGGGAGCTGTTTTTT. Amino acid sequence: CASSVELSGDTGELFF.

This clonotype was observed many times. The CDR3 nucleotides read TGCGCCAGCAGCTTTGGGACCGTAGACTCAGGGTCTCAAGAGACCCAGTACTTC. Protein: CASSFGTVDSGSQETQYF. This chain uses TRBV5-1 with TRBJ2-5; the D call may be TRBD1 or TRBD2 (5 bases each). There are 18 residues in the CDR3. The V gene's germline CDR1 is SGHRS and CDR2 YFSETQ. The V gene lost 2 bases and the J gene lost 2 bases, with 22 bases spanning the gap.

The CDR3 nucleotides read TGTGCCAGCAGCGTTCGCGGTAGTATGAACACTGAAGCTTTCTTT. Protein: CASSVRGSMNTEAFF. The chain couples TRBV5-6 to TRBJ1-1; D remains unclear. Trimming left V 4 bases short and J 0 bases short, with 13 bases between. The length of the CDR3 is 15 residues. Germline V CDR1 and CDR2: SGHDT, YYEEEE.

V and J are TRBV7-9 and TRBJ2-7, with 9 positions matching TRBD1. Trimming at V came to 1 base and at J to 4 bases, leaving 5 bases not matched to a gene. The CDR3 consists of 15 residues. Looked up from germline, CDR1 is SEHNR and CDR2 is FQNEAQ (reference sequence). The CDR3 bases are TGTGCCAGCAGCTTAGTAGGTGGACAGGGGTACGAGCAGTACTTC. This encodes CASSLVGGQGYEQYF.

This chain connects TRBV7-2 to TRBJ1-1; D is uncertain. Germline V lookup: CDR1 SGHTA, CDR2 FQGNSA. The germline V and J ends were trimmed by 2 bases and 9 bases, with 1 base remaining between them. The length of the CDR3 is 9 residues. CDR3 in DNA: TGTGCCAGCAGCTTACAAGCTTTCTTT. This translates into CASSLQAFF.

The rearrangement joins TRBV6-2 or TRBV6-3 to TRBJ2-6; 7 bases align to TRBD2. This CDR3 region has 17 residues. V shed 4 bases and J 0 bases; nucleotides not matched to a gene: 6. Germline CDR1 MNHEY, CDR2 SVGEGT. Here the CDR3 reads CASSLGLTFSGANVLTF. CDR3 DNA sequence: TGTGCCAGCAGTTTGGGACTAACCTTCTCTGGGGCCAACGTCCTGACTTTC.

This clonotype appeared a few times. The CDR3 DNA sequence: TGCGCCAGCAGCTTTAGGGCTAGCTCTGGGGCCAACGTCCTGACTTTC. It yields the protein CASSFRASSGANVLTF. The chain links TRBV5-1 to TRBJ2-6, with D unresolved. Trimming took 2 bases from V and 0 from J, leaving 9 bases between them. Germline CDR1 and CDR2: SGHRS and YFSETQ. This CDR3 contains 16 residues.

This clonotype showed up just a few times. This chain connects TRBV6-2 or TRBV6-3 to TRBJ2-1, with D unclear. Germline lookup yields CDR1 MNHEY and CDR2 SVGEGT. CDR3 length: 11 amino acids. V was pared by 5 bases and J by 6 bases, with 5 bases between. CDR3: CASSPTNEQFF. The CDR3 region has the DNA TGTGCCAGCAGTCCCACCAATGAGCAGTTCTTC.

This clonotype was seen many times. The gene calls are TRBV11-2 and TRBJ2-2; the D is unclear. The CDR3 is made up of 15 amino acids. Germline values: CDR1 SGHAT, CDR2 FQNNGV. V lost 1 base and J lost 4, with 10 bases in between. The CDR3 DNA follows: TGTGCCAGCAGCTTAGTAGCAGCCGGCACCGGGGAGCTGTTTTTT. Translation: CASSLVAAGTGELFF.

This clonotype occurred a few times. This sequence joins TRBV2 and TRBJ2-1; D is unresolved. The CDR3 length is 13 residues. V lost 5 bases and J 9 bases, leaving 14 bases between the germline ends. Per germline, CDR1 SNHLY and CDR2 FYNNEI. The CDR3 DNA follows: TGTGCCAGCAGTACCTCCGTCGTCGCTGAGCAGTTCTTC. Amino acids: CASSTSVVAEQFF.

The chain recombines TRBV7-9 with TRBJ2-7; no definite D call. The germline gives CDR1 SEHNR, CDR2 FQNEAQ (reference sequence). Between the trimmed V and J ends, which lost 5 bases and 4 bases, there was a span of 18 bases. CDR3 length: 15 amino acids. As DNA, the CDR3 is TGTGCCAGCAGCCCAAGGGCAGGTAGTCGTTACGAGCAGTACTTC. The encoded protein is CASSPRAGSRYEQYF.

This clonotype has just a few counts. The chain employs TRBV7-2 and TRBJ2-3; 8 nucleotides match TRBD2. The germline V gene encodes CDR1 SGHTA and CDR2 FQGNSA. The CDR3 spans 14 residues. V gave up 5 bases and J gave up 4 bases; unmatched junction bases: 5. The CDR3 DNA follows: TGTGCCAGCAGCCCGGGACTAGGGGCAGATACGCAGTATTTT. Amino acids: CASSPGLGADTQYF.

This clonotype was seen a handful of times. This rearrangement joins TRBV7-9 to TRBJ2-3; TRBD2 is a possible D gene (6 bases). CDR3 length equals 14 residues. V was pared by 1 base and J by 3 bases, with 8 bases between. In germline, CDR1 is SEHNR, CDR2 FQNEAQ (reference sequence). CDR3: CASSLGAGTDTQYF. CDR3 DNA sequence: TGTGCCAGCAGCTTAGGGGCGGGGACAGATACGCAGTATTTT.